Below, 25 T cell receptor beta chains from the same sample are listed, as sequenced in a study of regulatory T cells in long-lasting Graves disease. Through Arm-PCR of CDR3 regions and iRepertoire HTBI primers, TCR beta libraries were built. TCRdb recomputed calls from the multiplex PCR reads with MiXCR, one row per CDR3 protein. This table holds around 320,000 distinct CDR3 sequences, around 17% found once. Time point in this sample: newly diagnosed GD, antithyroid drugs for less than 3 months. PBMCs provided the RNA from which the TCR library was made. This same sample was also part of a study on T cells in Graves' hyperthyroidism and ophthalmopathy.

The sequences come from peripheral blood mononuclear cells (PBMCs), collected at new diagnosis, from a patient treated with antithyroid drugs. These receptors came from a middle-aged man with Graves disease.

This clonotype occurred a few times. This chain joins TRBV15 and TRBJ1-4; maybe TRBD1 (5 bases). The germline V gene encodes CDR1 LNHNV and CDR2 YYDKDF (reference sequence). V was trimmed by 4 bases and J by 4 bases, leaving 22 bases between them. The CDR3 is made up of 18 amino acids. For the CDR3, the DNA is TGTGCCACCAGCATTTTACCTTGGGGCGGGGGGGATAATGAAAAACTGTTTTTT. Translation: CATSILPWGGGDNEKLFF.

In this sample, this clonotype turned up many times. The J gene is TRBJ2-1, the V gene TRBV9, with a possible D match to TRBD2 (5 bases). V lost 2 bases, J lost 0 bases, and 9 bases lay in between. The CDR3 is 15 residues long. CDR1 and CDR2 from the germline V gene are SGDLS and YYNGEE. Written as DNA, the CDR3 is TGTGCCAGCAGCGTGGAGGACCGCTCCTACAATGAGCAGTTCTTC. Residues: CASSVEDRSYNEQFF.

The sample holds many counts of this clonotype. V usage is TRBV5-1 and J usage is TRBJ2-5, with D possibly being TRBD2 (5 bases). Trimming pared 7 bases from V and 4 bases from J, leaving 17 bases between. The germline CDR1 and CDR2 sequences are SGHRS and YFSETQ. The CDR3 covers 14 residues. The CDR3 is CASGLGSFGETQYF. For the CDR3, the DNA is TGCGCCAGCGGCCTAGGGAGTTTCGGAGAGACCCAGTACTTC. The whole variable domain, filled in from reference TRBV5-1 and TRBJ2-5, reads KAGVTQTPRYLIKTRGQQVTLSCSPISGHRSVSWYQQTPGQGLQFLFEYFSETQRNKGNFPGRFSGRQFSNSRSEMNVSTLELGDSALYLCASGLGSFGETQYFGPGTRLLVL.

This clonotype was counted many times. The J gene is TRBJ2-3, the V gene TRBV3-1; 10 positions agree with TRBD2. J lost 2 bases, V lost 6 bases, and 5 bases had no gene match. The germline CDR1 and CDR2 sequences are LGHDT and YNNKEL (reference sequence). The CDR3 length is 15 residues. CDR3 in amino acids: CASSSGTSDTDTQYF. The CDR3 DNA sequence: TGTGCCAGCAGTTCCGGGACTAGCGACACAGATACGCAGTATTTT.

CDR3 loop: CAWRRRRGMNNSPLHF. The CDR3 DNA is TGTGCCTGGCGTCGTCGCAGAGGCATGAATAATTCACCCCTCCACTTT. This rearrangement joins TRBV30 to TRBJ1-6, with D hard to call. This CDR3 is built from 16 residues. Looked up from germline, CDR1 is GTSNPN and CDR2 is SVGIG (reference sequence). V dropped 5 bases and J dropped 5 bases, with 19 bases sitting between them.

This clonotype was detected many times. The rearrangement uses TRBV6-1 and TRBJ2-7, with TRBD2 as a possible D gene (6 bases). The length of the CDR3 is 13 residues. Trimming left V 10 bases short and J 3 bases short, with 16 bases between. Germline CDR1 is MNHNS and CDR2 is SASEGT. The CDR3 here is CATQIGGGYEQYF. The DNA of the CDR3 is TGTGCCACCCAGATCGGGGGAGGCTACGAGCAGTACTTC.

CDR3 nucleotide sequence: TGCAGTGCTAGAGATAGGATGGGGGGGCAAGAGACCCAGTACTTC. As protein: CSARDRMGGQETQYF. The chain joins TRBV20-1 to TRBJ2-1; 7 nucleotides agree with TRBD2. With the DNA end fitting TRBJ2-5 better, the J assignment may be wrong. CDR1 DFQATT and CDR2 SNEGSKA come from the germline V gene (reference sequence). CDR3 length equals 15 residues.

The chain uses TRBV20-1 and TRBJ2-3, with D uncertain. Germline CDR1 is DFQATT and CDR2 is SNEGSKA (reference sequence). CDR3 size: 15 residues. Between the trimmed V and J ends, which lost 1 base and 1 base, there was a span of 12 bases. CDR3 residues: CSARGPPGRTDTQYF. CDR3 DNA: TGCAGTGCTAGAGGACCCCCCGGACGCACAGATACGCAGTATTTT.

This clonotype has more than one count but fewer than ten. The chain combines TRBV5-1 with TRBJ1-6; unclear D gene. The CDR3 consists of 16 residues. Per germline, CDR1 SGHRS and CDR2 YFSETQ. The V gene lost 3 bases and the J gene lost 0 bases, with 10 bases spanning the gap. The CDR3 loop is CASSYSPNSYNSPLHF. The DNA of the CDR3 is TGCGCCAGCAGCTACTCGCCGAACTCCTATAATTCACCCCTCCACTTT.

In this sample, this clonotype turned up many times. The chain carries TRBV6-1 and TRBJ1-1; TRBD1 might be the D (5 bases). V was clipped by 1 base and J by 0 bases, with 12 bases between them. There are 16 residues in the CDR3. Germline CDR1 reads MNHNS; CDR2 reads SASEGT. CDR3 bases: TGTGCCAGCAGTGAAGGTCCACAGGCGATGAACACTGAAGCTTTCTTT. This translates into CASSEGPQAMNTEAFF.

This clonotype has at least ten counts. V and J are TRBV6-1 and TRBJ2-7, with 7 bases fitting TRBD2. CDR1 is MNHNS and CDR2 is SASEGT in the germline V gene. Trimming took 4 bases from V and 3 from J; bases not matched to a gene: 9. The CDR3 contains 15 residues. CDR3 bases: TGTGCCAGCAGTGTGGTAGGGACTACCTTCTACGAGCAGTACTTC. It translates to CASSVVGTTFYEQYF.

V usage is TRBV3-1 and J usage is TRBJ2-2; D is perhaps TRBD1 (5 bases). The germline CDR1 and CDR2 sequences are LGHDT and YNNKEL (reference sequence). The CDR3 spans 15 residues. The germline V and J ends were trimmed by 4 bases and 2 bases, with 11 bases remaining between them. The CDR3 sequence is CASSPAGLNTGELFF. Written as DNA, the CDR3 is TGTGCCAGCAGCCCAGCAGGGCTTAACACCGGGGAGCTGTTTTTT.

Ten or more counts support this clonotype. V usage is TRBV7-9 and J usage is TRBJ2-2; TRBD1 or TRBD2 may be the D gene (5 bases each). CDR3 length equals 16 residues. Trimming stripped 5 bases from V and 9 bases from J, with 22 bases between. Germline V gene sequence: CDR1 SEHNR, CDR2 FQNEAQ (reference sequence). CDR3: CASSVAGTRLSRELFF. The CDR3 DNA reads TGTGCCAGCAGCGTCGCCGGGACGCGGCTTTCGCGGGAGCTGTTTTTT.

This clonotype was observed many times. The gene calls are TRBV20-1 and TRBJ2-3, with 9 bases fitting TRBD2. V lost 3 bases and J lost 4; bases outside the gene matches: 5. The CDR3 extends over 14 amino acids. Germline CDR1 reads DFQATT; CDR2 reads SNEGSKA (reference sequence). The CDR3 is CSASSLAGPDTQYF. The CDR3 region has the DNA TGCAGTGCTAGTTCACTAGCGGGCCCAGATACGCAGTATTTT.

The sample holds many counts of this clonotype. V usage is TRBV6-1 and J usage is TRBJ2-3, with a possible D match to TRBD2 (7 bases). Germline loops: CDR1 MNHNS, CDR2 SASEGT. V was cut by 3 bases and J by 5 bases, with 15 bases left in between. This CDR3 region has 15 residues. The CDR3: CASSDRWGGQDTQYF. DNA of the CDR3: TGTGCCAGCAGTGATAGGTGGGGGGGCCAAGATACGCAGTATTTT.

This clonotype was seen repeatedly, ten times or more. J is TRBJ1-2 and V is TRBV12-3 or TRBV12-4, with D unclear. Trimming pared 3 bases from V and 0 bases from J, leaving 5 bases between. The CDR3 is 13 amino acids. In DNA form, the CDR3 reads TGTGCCAGCAGTTTTACAGCTAACTATGGCTACACCTTC. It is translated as CASSFTANYGYTF.

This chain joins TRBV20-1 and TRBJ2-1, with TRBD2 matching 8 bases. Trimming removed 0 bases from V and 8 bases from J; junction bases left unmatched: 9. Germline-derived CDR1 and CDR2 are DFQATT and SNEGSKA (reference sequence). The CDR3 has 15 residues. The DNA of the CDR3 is TGCAGTGCTAGAGATCCAGCGGGGGTAAACTATGAGCAGTTCTTC. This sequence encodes CSARDPAGVNYEQFF.

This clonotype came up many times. The CDR3 loop reads CAWLRRDLHNEQFF. The CDR3 nucleotides are TGTGCCTGGCTGCGCCGGGACCTTCACAATGAGCAGTTCTTC. The chain carries TRBV30 and TRBJ2-1; possibly TRBD1 or TRBD2 for D (5 bases each). Germline CDR1 GTSNPN, CDR2 SVGIG (reference sequence). V lost 5 bases, J lost 5 bases, and 16 bases lay in between. CDR3 size: 14 residues.

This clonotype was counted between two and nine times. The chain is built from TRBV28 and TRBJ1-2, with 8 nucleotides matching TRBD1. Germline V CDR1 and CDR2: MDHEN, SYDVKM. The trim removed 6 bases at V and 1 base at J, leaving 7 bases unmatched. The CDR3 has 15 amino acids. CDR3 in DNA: TGTGCCAGCAGCCCGACAGGGGCCCTTAACTATGGCTACACCTTC. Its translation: CASSPTGALNYGYTF.

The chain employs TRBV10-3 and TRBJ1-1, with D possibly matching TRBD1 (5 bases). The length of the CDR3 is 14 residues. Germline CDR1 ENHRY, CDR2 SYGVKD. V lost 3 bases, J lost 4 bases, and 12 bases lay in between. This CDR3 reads CAISDSGVRTEAFF. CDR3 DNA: TGTGCCATCAGTGATTCGGGGGTTCGCACTGAAGCTTTCTTT.

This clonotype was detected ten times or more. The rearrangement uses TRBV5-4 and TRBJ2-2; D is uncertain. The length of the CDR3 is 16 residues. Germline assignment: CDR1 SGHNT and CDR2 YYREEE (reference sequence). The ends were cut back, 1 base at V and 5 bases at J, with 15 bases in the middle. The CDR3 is CASSLNVKISTGELFF. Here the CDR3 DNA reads TGTGCCAGCAGCTTGAATGTTAAGATCTCGACCGGGGAGCTGTTTTTT. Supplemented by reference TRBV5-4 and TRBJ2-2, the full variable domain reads ETGVTQSPTHLIKTRGQQVTLRCSSQSGHNTVSWYQQALGQGPQFIFQYYREEENGRGNFPPRFSGLQFPNYSSELNVNALELDDSALYLCASSLNVKISTGELFFGEGSRLTVL.

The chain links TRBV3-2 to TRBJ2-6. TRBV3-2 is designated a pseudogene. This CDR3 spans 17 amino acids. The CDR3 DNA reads TGTGCCAGCAGCCAAGTTTTAGAGTGCTCTGGGGCCAACGTCCTGACTTTC. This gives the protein CASSQVLECSGANVLTF.

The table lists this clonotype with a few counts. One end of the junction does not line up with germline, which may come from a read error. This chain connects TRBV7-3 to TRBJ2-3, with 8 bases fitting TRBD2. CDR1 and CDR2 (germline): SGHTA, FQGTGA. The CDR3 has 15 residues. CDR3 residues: CASSLDGGAADTQCF. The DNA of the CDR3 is TGTGCCAGCAGCTTGGACGGGGGGGCCGCAGATACGCAGTGTTTT.

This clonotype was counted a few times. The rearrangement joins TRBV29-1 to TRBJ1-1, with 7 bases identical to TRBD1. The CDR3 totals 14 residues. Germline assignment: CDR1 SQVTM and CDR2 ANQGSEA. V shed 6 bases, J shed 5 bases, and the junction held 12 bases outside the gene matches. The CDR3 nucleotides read TGCAGCGTCTTCTTAGGGGGCGGTTGGACTGAAGCTTTCTTT. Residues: CSVFLGGGWTEAFF. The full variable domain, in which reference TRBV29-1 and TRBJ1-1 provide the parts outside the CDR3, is SAVISQKPSRDICQRGTSLTIQCQVDSQVTMMFWYRQQPGQSLTLIATANQGSEATYESGFVIDKFPISRPNLTFSTLTVSNMSPEDSSIYLCSVFLGGGWTEAFFGQGTRLTVV.

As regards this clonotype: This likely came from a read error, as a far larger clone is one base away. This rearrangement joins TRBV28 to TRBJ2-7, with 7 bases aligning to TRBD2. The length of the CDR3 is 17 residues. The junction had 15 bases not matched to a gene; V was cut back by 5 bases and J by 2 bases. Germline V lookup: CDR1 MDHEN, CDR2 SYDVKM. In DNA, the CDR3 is TGTGCCAGCAGTGAAGCGGGGCCCAGGGTAGGGCCCTACGAGCAGTACTTC. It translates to CASSEAGPRVGPYEQYF.